The clone carrying this T cell receptor beta chain is judged medium-sized. This CDR3 has 11 amino acids. From germline, CDR1 is LNHDA and CDR2 SQIVND (reference sequence). V was cut by 1 base and J by 13 bases, with 8 bases left in between. TCRdb's copy holds only in-frame clones and misses some; the assay was immunoSEQ multiplex PCR. The profile covers 98,000 or so clones, with roughly 84% appearing a single time and 10% to 15% taken by the ten largest. This sample was taken from a study of blood T cell repertoires in COVID-19. The gene calls are TRBV19 and TRBJ2-1; a weak D match, TRBD2 (6 bases). The sequencing input was peripheral blood. This TCR derives from a woman aged 55-70 years in a cohort sampled during active or convalescent COVID-19. The CDR3 sequence: CASSIGAGQFF. CDR3 DNA: TGTGCCAGTAGTATAGGAGCGGGTCAGTTCTTC.